This passage covers 19 T cell receptor beta chains from one sample sequenced in a study of T cells after yellow fever vaccination. One entry per CDR3 protein, called by TCRdb with MiXCR from the 5' RACE reads. The sample records around 250,000 distinct CDR3 sequences, about 5.2% being singletons. The input for sequencing was CD4+ T cells sorted from PBMCs, taken on the day of the yellow fever booster vaccination. The receptors were sampled from a man aged 18 to 29 who received the YFV17D yellow fever vaccine.

This clonotype was counted only a few times. This chain uses TRBV6-2 or TRBV6-3 with TRBJ2-7; 7 bases match TRBD1. Germline V gene data show CDR1 as MNHEY and CDR2 as SVGEGT. Trimming took 2 bases from V and 2 from J; bases not matched to a gene: 3. CDR3 length: 14 amino acids. In DNA, the CDR3 is TGTGCCAGCAGTTACCGACAGGGCCCCTACGAGCAGTACTTC. It translates to CASSYRQGPYEQYF.

This clonotype was observed at least ten times. The gene calls are TRBV6-5 and TRBJ1-1; 10 nucleotides align to TRBD1. This CDR3 is 15 amino acids long. With V trimmed by 7 bases and J by 1 base, 6 bases remained unmatched. The germline V gene encodes CDR1 MNHEY and CDR2 SVGAGI. CDR3 protein: CASTSGQGGNTEAFF. DNA for the CDR3: TGTGCCAGCACCAGTGGACAGGGGGGGAACACTGAAGCTTTCTTT.

This clonotype was detected only a few times. The J gene is TRBJ1-2, the V gene TRBV14; possibly TRBD1 for D (6 bases). The V gene lost 4 bases and the J gene lost 6 bases, with 12 bases spanning the gap. The germline CDR1 and CDR2 sequences are SGHDN and FVKESK. The CDR3 runs to 13 residues. The CDR3 protein is CASSRGASNGYTF. In DNA form, the CDR3 reads TGTGCCAGCAGCCGGGGGGCGTCTAATGGCTACACCTTC. The whole variable domain, filled in from reference TRBV14 and TRBJ1-2, reads EAGVTQFPSHSVIEKGQTVTLRCDPISGHDNLYWYRRVMGKEIKFLLHFVKESKQDESGMPNNRFLAERTGGTYSTLKVQPAELEDSGVYFCASSRGASNGYTFGSGTRLTVV.

This clonotype has ten or more counts. The chain has TRBV7-2 and TRBJ2-7, with 8 bases lining up with TRBD1. This CDR3 spans 15 amino acids. From germline, CDR1 is SGHTA and CDR2 FQGNSA. Trimming cost V 2 bases and J 6 bases; bases outside gene matches: 9. Here the CDR3 reads CASSLQGASRVEQYF. The CDR3 coding sequence is TGTGCCAGCAGCTTACAGGGGGCCTCTAGGGTCGAGCAGTACTTC.

There are a few counts of this clonotype. The CDR3 loop reads CASSLPTLGRDHGYTF. The CDR3 DNA sequence: TGCGCCAGCAGCCTACCCACCCTTGGCAGGGACCATGGCTACACCTTC. The chain recombines TRBV5-1 with TRBJ1-2; D might be TRBD1 (5 bases). The CDR3 runs to 16 residues. Trimming took 4 bases from V and 6 from J, leaving 22 bases between them. The V gene's germline CDR1 is SGHRS and CDR2 YFSETQ.

This clonotype was detected only a few times. The J gene is TRBJ2-6, the V gene TRBV19; unclear D gene. The germline V gene encodes CDR1 LNHDA and CDR2 SQIVND (reference sequence). The CDR3 is 17 residues long. With 7 bases removed from V and 0 bases from J, the gap between germline ends came to 16 bases. CDR3 loop: CASTPIGRLSGANVLTF. CDR3 DNA: TGTGCCAGTACCCCTATAGGTCGGCTCTCTGGGGCCAACGTCCTGACTTTC.

The chain couples TRBV30 to TRBJ2-7; 12 bases line up with TRBD1. This CDR3 has 14 amino acids. The germline gives CDR1 GTSNPN, CDR2 SVGIG (reference sequence). With V trimmed by 2 bases and J by 5 bases, 4 bases remained unmatched. CDR3 sequence: CAWSTGTGGHEQYF. CDR3 sequence (DNA): TGTGCCTGGAGTACCGGGACAGGGGGCCACGAGCAGTACTTC.

The J gene is TRBJ2-7, the V gene TRBV27; D is possibly TRBD2 (7 bases). This CDR3 has 16 residues. The germline V gene encodes CDR1 MNHEY and CDR2 SMNVEV (reference sequence). The V gene lost 7 bases and the J gene lost 7 bases, with 26 bases spanning the gap. This CDR3 reads CASNPLGLGTPWEQYV. CDR3 in DNA: TGTGCCAGCAATCCTCTCGGACTAGGGACACCTTGGGAGCAGTACGTC.

There are a few counts of this clonotype. This chain connects TRBV5-1 to TRBJ2-3; D not certain. This CDR3 comprises 15 residues. Trimming shortened V by 0 bases and J by 2 bases, and 10 bases separated the two germline ends. Germline loops: CDR1 SGHRS, CDR2 YFSETQ. The CDR3 DNA sequence: TGCGCCAGCAGCTTGGAGGGCCCTAACACAGATACGCAGTATTTT. This translates into CASSLEGPNTDTQYF.

The table lists this clonotype with many counts. The chain links TRBV20-1 to TRBJ2-3, with D perhaps being TRBD1 or TRBD2 (5 bases each). Germline CDR1 is DFQATT and CDR2 is SNEGSKA (reference sequence). The germline V and J ends were trimmed by 0 bases and 4 bases, with 11 bases remaining between them. The CDR3 sequence is 14 residues long. For the CDR3, the DNA is TGCAGTGCTAGAGATGCAGTGGGGGCAGATACGCAGTATTTT. Protein sequence: CSARDAVGADTQYF.

This clonotype was found many times. The genes are TRBV20-1 and TRBJ2-5; the match to TRBD2 covers 7 bases. V lost 3 bases, J lost 5 bases, and 12 bases stayed unmatched. In germline, CDR1 is DFQATT, CDR2 SNEGSKA (reference sequence). CDR3 length equals 15 residues. The CDR3 DNA reads TGCAGTGCTAGTGAAGCGGGGTCGGCCGTCGAGACCCAGTACTTC. This gives the protein CSASEAGSAVETQYF.

This clonotype was seen a few times. This chain connects TRBV9 to TRBJ2-5; 7 nucleotides agree with TRBD2. The germline gives CDR1 SGDLS, CDR2 YYNGEE. This CDR3 is built from 15 residues. The J segment lost 1 base and the V segment lost 0 bases, leaving 3 bases of the junction unmatched. As DNA, the CDR3 is TGTGCCAGCAGCGTAGTGCCTAGCGGCCAAGAGACCCAGTACTTC. This encodes CASSVVPSGQETQYF.

The chain is built from TRBV4-1 and TRBJ1-1; tentative D call: TRBD1 (5 bases). With 3 bases removed from V and 4 bases from J, the gap between germline ends came to 12 bases. Germline loops: CDR1 MGHRA, CDR2 YSYEKL. This CDR3 has 14 residues. DNA for the CDR3: TGCGCCAGCAGCCACCCGGCTGGGGGCACTGAAGCTTTCTTT. This gives the protein CASSHPAGGTEAFF.

This clonotype was counted only a few times. This rearrangement joins TRBV20-1 to TRBJ2-1; D is unclear. The CDR3 has 12 amino acids. Looked up from germline, CDR1 is DFQATT and CDR2 is SNEGSKA (reference sequence). Trimming removed 3 bases at V and 8 bases at J, with 11 bases between. CDR3 nucleotides: TGCAGTGCTAGCCCGTTATGGGATGAGCAGTTCTTC. Translation gives CSASPLWDEQFF.

This clonotype was recorded at least ten times. V and J are TRBV7-8 and TRBJ2-7, with TRBD1 matching 10 bases. CDR1 SGHVS and CDR2 FQNEAQ come from the germline V gene. This CDR3 region has 16 residues. V was pared by 5 bases and J by 0 bases, with 7 bases of the junction left unmatched. DNA of the CDR3: TGTGCCAGCAGCCCTGGGGACAGGGGCTCCTCCTACGAGCAGTACGTC. Translated, it gives CASSPGDRGSSYEQYV.

This clonotype was observed a few times. The rearrangement joins TRBV27 to TRBJ1-1, with D unclear. V dropped 5 bases and J dropped 4 bases, with 17 bases sitting between them. Germline lookup yields CDR1 MNHEY and CDR2 SMNVEV (reference sequence). The CDR3 is made up of 15 amino acids. CDR3 sequence: CASSRTAWVPTEAFF. The CDR3 DNA sequence: TGTGCCAGCAGTAGGACCGCTTGGGTTCCCACTGAAGCTTTCTTT.

This clonotype came up a few times. The V call is TRBV6-2 or TRBV6-3, the J call TRBJ1-5; no firm D call. The CDR3 length is 12 residues. V lost 7 bases and J lost 4, with 8 bases in between. Germline V gives CDR1 MNHEY, CDR2 SVGEGT. This CDR3 reads CASKRENQPQHF. The CDR3 DNA sequence: TGTGCCAGCAAACGGGAGAATCAGCCCCAGCATTTT.

This clonotype was counted at least ten times. V usage is TRBV5-1 and J usage is TRBJ2-1; 8 nucleotides line up with TRBD2. CDR1 is SGHRS, CDR2 YFSETQ, per germline. The CDR3 has 12 amino acids. V dropped 5 bases and J dropped 6; count of bases not matched to a gene: 1. The CDR3: CASRGTSNEQFF. DNA for the CDR3: TGCGCCAGCAGGGGGACTAGCAATGAGCAGTTCTTC.

The V gene is TRBV4-3, the J gene TRBJ1-5; TRBD1 might be the D (6 bases). With 1 base removed from V and 2 bases from J, the gap between germline ends came to 9 bases. This CDR3 contains 15 residues. Germline assignment: CDR1 LGHNA and CDR2 YSLEER. The CDR3 spells CASSQAPGGNQPQHF. The CDR3 region has the DNA TGCGCCAGCAGCCAAGCTCCAGGGGGCAATCAGCCCCAGCATTTT.